What follows is one TCR beta chain and its context. This sample stems from a study of blood T cell repertoires in COVID-19. On the study more broadly: Sources were T cells, B-cell-depleted T cells, or PBMCs; the material itself was cDNA or gDNA.

The CDR3 runs to 16 residues. Per the germline V gene, CDR1 is SGDLS and CDR2 is YYNGEE. V shed 9 bases, J shed 3 bases, and the junction held 12 bases outside the gene matches. Authors' analysis steps: Estimation of nucleated cell counts relied on the amplification of reference gene primers. Libraries were prepared by immunoSEQ multiplex PCR; TCRdb keeps only in-frame clonotypes and omits some of them. The DNA gave D and trimming, while V, J and clone size come from that table. Here the sample spans roughly 340,000 clones, 89% being singletons. Those enrolled in Seattle joined during active infection and were followed longitudinally afterward.

This chain joins TRBV9 and TRBJ2-1; 10 nucleotides line up with TRBD1. The TCR comes from a woman aged 25 to 45 with COVID-19, enrolled during active disease. Input material: peripheral blood. The CDR3 spells CAISGEGTGVYNEQFF. CDR3 DNA sequence: TGTGCCATATCCGGGGAAGGGACAGGGGTCTACAATGAGCAGTTCTTC. Full variable domain (outside the CDR3, taken from reference TRBV9 and TRBJ2-1): DSGVTQTPKHLITATGQRVTLRCSPRSGDLSVYWYQQSLDQGLQFLIQYYNGEERAKGNILERFSAQQFPDLHSELNLSSLELGDSALYFCAISGEGTGVYNEQFFGPGTRLTVL.